This TCR beta chain was captured by sequencing in a study of graft-versus-host responses after intestinal transplantation. Study-wide background: Each patient got anti-thymocyte globulin induction, then tacrolimus and steroids for roughly 3 years.

The study's findings and limits: The authors found GvH clones in recipient marrow, some appearing first in ileum or blood.

The CDR3 runs to 11 residues. Germline V CDR1 and CDR2: SQVTM, ANQGSEA. Deletions cut 3 bases from V and 8 bases from J, with 10 bases between. As concerns this clone: Antigen: not known.

Sequencing used immunoSEQ multiplex PCR; TCRdb keeps in-frame clones, though not all of them. The table has just under 85,000 clones, 91% seen once. The specimen comprised unstimulated CD8+ T cells sorted from spleen or lymph node cells, sampled before transplant. The chain has TRBV29-1 and TRBJ1-2, with D unresolved. The source is a human donor who was the organ donor for an intestinal transplant. Here the CDR3 DNA reads TGCAGCGTTGACAGGTTGGAAGGCTACACCTTC. This sequence encodes CSVDRLEGYTF.